These 2 T cell receptor beta chains came from one sample sequenced in a study of cytomegalovirus exposure and HLA in healthy donors. PCR employed 60 Vbeta and 13 Jbeta primers. The table came from immunoSEQ multiplex PCR; TCRdb's copy has only in-frame clones and leaves some out. This table has some 180,000 clones, 76% appearing once. Source material: PBMCs. These TCRs come from a woman aged 25 to 39 in good health and CMV-seropositive.

The V and J genes are TRBV6-5 and TRBJ1-2, with TRBD1 identical over 8 bases. V lost 0 bases and J lost 4; bases outside the gene matches: 4. Germline CDR1 reads MNHEY; CDR2 reads SVGAGI. The CDR3 is made up of 15 amino acids. CDR3 sequence reads: CASSYSRDRSYGYTF. DNA of the CDR3: TGTGCCAGCAGTTACTCAAGGGACAGGAGCTATGGCTACACCTTC.

The chain has TRBV11-2 and TRBJ1-6; 7 bases align to TRBD1. V gave up 5 bases and J gave up 6 bases; unmatched junction bases: 4. Per germline, CDR1 SGHAT and CDR2 FQNNGV. This CDR3 has 14 residues. CDR3 loop: CASSPGQVNSPLHF. CDR3 nucleotides: TGTGCCAGCAGCCCAGGACAGGTTAATTCACCCCTCCACTTT.